This T cell receptor beta chain was sequenced in a study of human T cells and chemical hapten exposure (dated by TCRdb to about 2021). Regarding the study in general: For sensitization, 2% DPC in acetone was applied to a 2 cm by 2 cm area of upper inner arm skin. The patient cohort, mostly female, included alopecia areata with under or over 50% scalp involvement, alopecia totalis and alopecia universalis. In alopecia patients, the study followed how the peripheral blood TCR repertoire changed in vivo over primary and secondary sensitization to diphenylcyclopropenone (DPC), a hapten. Libraries were pooled for sequencing, and per-sample TCR yields varied mainly because of small differences in library volumes within the pool. Weekly therapeutic DPC doses were additionally applied to the scalp of patients throughout the approximately 24-week study period. For TCR sequencing, blood came from over 25 alopecia patients at anywhere from one to four time points (pre-sensitization, 2, 6 and 24 weeks). Blood was sampled from patients pre-sensitization (week 0) and at 2, 6 and about 24 weeks after DPC sensitization. Patch tests used Finn chambers with 0.01% DPC on the upper back, scored after 6 days by International Contact Dermatitis Research Group standards.

The time point label, as the study defines it: patch test 3, about 24 weeks after DPC sensitization. The intended sense of this specimen's treatment or condition label: therapeutic diphenylcyclopropenone sensitization with weekly scalp DPC. Blood at each patch-test visit was drawn before the patch test was applied. Patients were eligible if aged 18 to 70, diagnosed with alopecia and judged suitable for DPC therapy, and pregnant patients were excluded. Total RNA was extracted from unfractionated whole blood that had been collected in Tempus Blood RNA tubes. This clonotype was observed a few times. Its antigen remains unidentified. No much larger clone is present one base from it, and per-base qualities are unavailable. What the authors observed across the whole study: Significantly more large CDR3 similarity clusters were formed by expanded TCRs than by pre-sensitization or healthy control sets, consistent with antigen-driven responses. All patients had alopecia, a presumed autoimmune disease, so their immune response might differ from that of healthy individuals. Repeated subsampling changed both the strength of the expansion versus patch-test correlation and the threshold at which that correlation became significant. The number of TCRs above 1 in 1000 frequency did not change with DPC sensitization; there was no evidence of global repertoire structure alterations. Patch test score correlated positively with the number of PT1 expanded TCRs, reaching significance at thresholds 8, 16 and 32 but not at 4.

The CDR3 contains 13 residues, cysteine and phenylalanine counted. The retained sequence is limited to the CDR3, 39 bases, with the frame set at the first base. CDR1 and CDR2 are read off the germline V gene as SGHTA and FQGNSA. The junction shows trimming of 4 bases on V and 6 bases on J, plus 13 bases between the germline ends. The library was built by means of RACE. Sequenced using a NextSeq 500. Library preparation attached unique molecular identifiers to individual cDNA molecules for quantitative, reproducible TCR counting. Both TCR alpha and TCR beta chains were sequenced from each blood RNA sample. The authors processed their data as follows. A median of around 100,000 TCRs per sample was observed, with a range of about 20,000 to 750,000. The Decombinator software suite was used to annotate V, J and CDR3 in the TCR reads. Every sample was subsampled to the same number of TCRs (28,000) for the PS versus PT1 abundance plots. Expanded TCRs were defined as absent before sensitization and observed at least eight times at the 2-week time point. The raw public data were reprocessed by TCRdb itself: fastp quality trimming at Q25, MiXCR clonotype calling, in-frame beta chains only. Every distinct CDR3 protein forms one entry, paired with its most common genes and DNA. The authors' filters were not applied to this entry. The sample records 100,000 to 150,000 distinct CDR3 sequences, approximately 10% of which are singletons. The ten biggest clones cover approximately 2.5% of the sample.

The V and J genes are TRBV7-2 and TRBJ2-7, with no reliable assignment of the D segment. The sequences come from whole blood, collected in connection with sensitization to the hapten diphenylcyclopropenone (DPC). The receptor's source is a woman in her forties or fifties with alopecia areata. Some clones in this sample may be carry-over from other donors' samples. Here is the DNA: TGTGCCAGCAGCTCGTCAGACTTCGGCGAGCAGTACTTC. This is translated as CASSSSDFGEQYF.